The rows below give T cell receptor beta chains drawn from one sample of a study of identical twins. TCRdb called the 5' RACE reads again in MiXCR, with one record for every CDR3 protein. Among roughly 540,000 distinct CDR3 sequences, about 20% were seen once, and the ten largest hold 0.8% to 1%. This same sample was also taken into another study, of T cells expressing NK-cell markers.

The specimen sequenced was CD4+ T cells sorted from blood. All receptors derive from a woman aged 18-29 years in good health. Each CDR3 is given with its conserved first and last residue. A D gene is named only where the DNA matches it firmly. Not all rows give a size; the values are once, few, many and, for expanded clones, a class.

d_call | clone_size | j_call | v_call | cdr3_nt | cdr3_aa
- | many | TRBJ2-1 | TRBV12-3/TRBV12-4 | TGTGCCAGCAGTTTCCGAGACAGCCGCAACAATGAGCAGTTCTTC | CASSFRDSRNNEQFF
TRBD2 | - | TRBJ2-3 | TRBV9 | TGTGCCAGCAGCTCCCGGACTAGCGGGAGGGGAGATACGCAGTATTTT | CASSSRTSGRGDTQYF
TRBD2 | few | TRBJ2-7 | TRBV11-1 | TGTGCCAGCAGCTTATGGAGGACTAGCGGGAGGGCCGTTTCCTACGAGCAGTACTTC | CASSLWRTSGRAVSYEQYF
- | - | TRBJ1-2 | TRBV12-3/TRBV12-4 | TGTGCCAGCAGTTTAGTGGGACGGGTTAACTATGGCTACACCTTC | CASSLVGRVNYGYTF
- | few | TRBJ2-2 | TRBV29-1 | TGCAGCGTCGTCCCGCCCGGTCCCGGGGAGCTGTTTTTT | CSVVPPGPGELFF
TRBD1 | few | TRBJ2-5 | TRBV29-1 | TGCAGCGCCGCACAGGGGGCCGCAGTAACCCAGTACTTC | CSAAQGAAVTQYF
- | - | TRBJ2-3 | TRBV3-1 | TGTGCCAGCAGCCGGGACAACGCTGATACGCAGTATTTT | CASSRDNADTQYF
- | - | TRBJ1-1 | TRBV7-2 | TGTGCCAGCACTTATCAGGGGAACACTGAAGCTTTCTTT | CASTYQGNTEAFF
TRBD1 | - | TRBJ2-3 | TRBV11-3 | TGTGCCAGCAGCTTACTCGGGACAGTTAGCACAGATACGCAGTATTTT | CASSLLGTVSTDTQYF
- | few | TRBJ2-1 | TRBV7-2 | TGTGCCAGCAGCTTATCCCACGAGAAGAGCAATGAGCAGTTCTTC | CASSLSHEKSNEQFF
- | few | TRBJ1-5 | TRBV10-3 | TGTGCCATCAGCCGGGACCTTAGCAATCAGCCCCAGCATTTT | CAISRDLSNQPQHF
- | few | TRBJ1-1 | TRBV29-1 | TGCAGCGCTAAGCCAGGATGGGGAATGAACACTGAAGCTTTCTTT | CSAKPGWGMNTEAFF
- | few | TRBJ1-1 | TRBV11-3 | TGTGCCAGCAGCTTAGATGGACAGAGAAACACTGAAGCTTTCTTT | CASSLDGQRNTEAFF
- | few | TRBJ2-3 | TRBV20-1 | TGCAGTGCTGGGCAAGATACGCAGTATTTT | CSAGQDTQYF
TRBD1 | - | TRBJ2-7 | TRBV6-1 | TGTGCCAGCAGCCTGACAGGGATCAACGAGCAGTACTTC | CASSLTGINEQYF
TRBD1 | - | TRBJ1-5 | TRBV12-3/TRBV12-4 | TGTGCCAGCAGTAACAGTCCCGGGACAGGGATCAGCAATCAGCCCCAGCATTTT | CASSNSPGTGISNQPQHF
TRBD1 | few | TRBJ1-1 | TRBV5-1 | TGCGCCAGCAGCTCGACAGGGGTAGAAACTGAAGCTTTCTTT | CASSSTGVETEAFF
- | - | TRBJ1-5 | TRBV12-5 | TGTGCTAGTGGGCCCAGGGAGGATCAGCCCCAGCATTTT | CASGPREDQPQHF